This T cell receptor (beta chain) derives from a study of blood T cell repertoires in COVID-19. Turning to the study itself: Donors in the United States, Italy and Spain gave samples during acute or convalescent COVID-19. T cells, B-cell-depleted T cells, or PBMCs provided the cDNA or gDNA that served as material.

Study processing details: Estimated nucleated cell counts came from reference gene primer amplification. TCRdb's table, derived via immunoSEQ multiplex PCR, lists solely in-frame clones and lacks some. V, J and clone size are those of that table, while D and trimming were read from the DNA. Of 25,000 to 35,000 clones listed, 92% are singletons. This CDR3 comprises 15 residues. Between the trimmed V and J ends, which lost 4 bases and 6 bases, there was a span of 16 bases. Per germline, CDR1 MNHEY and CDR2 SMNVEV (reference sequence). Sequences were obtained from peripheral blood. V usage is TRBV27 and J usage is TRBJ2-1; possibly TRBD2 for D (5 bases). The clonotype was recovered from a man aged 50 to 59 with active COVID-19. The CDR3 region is CASSSSGGSPNEQFF. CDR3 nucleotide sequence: TGTGCCAGCAGTTCCTCGGGCGGGTCCCCCAATGAGCAGTTCTTC.